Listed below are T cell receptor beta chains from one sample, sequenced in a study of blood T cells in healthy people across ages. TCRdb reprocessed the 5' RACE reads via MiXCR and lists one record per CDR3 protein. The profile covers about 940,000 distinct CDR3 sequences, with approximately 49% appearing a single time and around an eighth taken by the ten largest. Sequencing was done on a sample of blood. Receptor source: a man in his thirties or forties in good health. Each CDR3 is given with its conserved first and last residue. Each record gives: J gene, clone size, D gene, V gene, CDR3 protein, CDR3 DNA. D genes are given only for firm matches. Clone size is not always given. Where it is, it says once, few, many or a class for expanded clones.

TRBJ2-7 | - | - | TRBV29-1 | CGVAVYEQYF | TGCGGCGTTGCGGTTTACGAGCAGTACTTC
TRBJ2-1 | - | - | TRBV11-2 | CVSSLGRGGSYNEQFF | TGTGTCAGTAGCTTAGGGCGGGGAGGCTCCTACAATGAGCAGTTCTTC
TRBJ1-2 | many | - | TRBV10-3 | CAISESGTAYGYTF | TGTGCCATCAGTGAGTCGGGGACGGCTTATGGCTACACCTTC
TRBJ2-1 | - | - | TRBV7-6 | CASSLEASPREDEQFF | TGTGCCAGCAGCTTAGAGGCTAGCCCGCGTGAGGATGAGCAGTTCTTC
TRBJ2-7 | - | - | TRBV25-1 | CASVGAYEQYF | TGTGCCAGTGTAGGGGCCTACGAGCAGTACTTC
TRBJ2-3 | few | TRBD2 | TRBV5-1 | CASERSGGTDTQYF | TGTGCCAGCGAACGGAGCGGGGGTACAGATACGCAGTATTTT
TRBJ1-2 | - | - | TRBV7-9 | CASSLSDRPYYGYTF | TGTGCCAGCAGCTTATCCGACAGGCCCTACTATGGCTACACCTTC
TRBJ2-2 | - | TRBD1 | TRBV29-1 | CSVTGTGEMGGELFF | TGCAGCGTTACCGGGACAGGGGAGATGGGCGGGGAGCTGTTTTTT
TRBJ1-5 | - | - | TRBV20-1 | CSATGLNQPQHF | TGCAGTGCCACAGGGCTCAATCAGCCCCAGCATTTT
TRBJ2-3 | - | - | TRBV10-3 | CAISPGGPVTDTQYF | TGTGCCATCAGTCCAGGGGGGCCCGTCACAGATACGCAGTATTTT
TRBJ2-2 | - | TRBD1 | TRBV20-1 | CSAPSRQGPNTGELFF | TGCAGTGCTCCTAGCCGACAGGGACCGAACACCGGGGAGCTGTTTTTT
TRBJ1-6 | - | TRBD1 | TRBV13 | CASSIMTGRNSPLHF | TGTGCCAGCAGCATCATGACAGGGAGGAATTCACCCCTCCACTTT
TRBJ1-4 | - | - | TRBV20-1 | CSANRDTEKLFF | TGCAGTGCAAACCGGGACACTGAAAAACTGTTTTTT
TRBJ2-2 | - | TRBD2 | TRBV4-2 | CASSQDLYAGVNTGELFF | TGTGCCAGCAGCCAAGATCTGTACGCGGGGGTGAACACCGGGGAGCTGTTTTTT
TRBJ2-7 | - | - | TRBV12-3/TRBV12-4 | CASSFTKTYEQYF | TGTGCCAGCAGTTTCACCAAGACCTACGAGCAGTACTTC
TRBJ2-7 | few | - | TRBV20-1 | CSGRQPPSYEQYF | TGCAGTGGTCGGCAGCCCCCTTCCTACGAGCAGTACTTC
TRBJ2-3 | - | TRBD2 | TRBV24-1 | CATRGGGGDTQYF | TGTGCCACCAGGGGCGGGGGAGGCGATACGCAGTATTTT
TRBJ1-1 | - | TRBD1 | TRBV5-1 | CASSSGQGIGTEAFF | TGCGCCAGCAGCTCCGGACAGGGGATAGGAACTGAAGCTTTCTTT
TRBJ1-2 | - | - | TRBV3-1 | CASSQDGLVHYGYTF | TGTGCCAGCAGCCAAGATGGTCTAGTACACTATGGCTACACCTTC
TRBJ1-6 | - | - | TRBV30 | CAWKGDDSPLHF | TGTGCCTGGAAGGGGGACGATTCACCCCTCCACTTT
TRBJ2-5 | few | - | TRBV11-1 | CASMKGETQYF | TGTGCCAGCATGAAAGGGGAGACCCAGTACTTC
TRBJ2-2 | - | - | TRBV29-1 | CSVARRTDTGELFF | TGCAGCGTTGCGAGGAGGACGGACACCGGAGAGCTGTTTTTT
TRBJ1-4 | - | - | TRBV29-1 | CSVAPGLTNEKLFF | TGCAGCGTTGCACCGGGACTAACTAATGAAAAACTGTTTTTT
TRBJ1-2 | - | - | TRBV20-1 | CSARQGTNYGYTF | TGCAGTGCTAGACAGGGGACTAACTATGGCTACACCTTC
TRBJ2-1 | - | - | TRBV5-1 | CASSLTTAGRQGEQFF | TGCGCCAGCAGCTTGACTACGGCGGGGCGGCAGGGTGAGCAGTTCTTC
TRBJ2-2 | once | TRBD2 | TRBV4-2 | CASSLTTSGGTEELFF | TGTGCCAGCAGCCTAACGACTAGCGGGGGCACCGAGGAGCTGTTTTTT
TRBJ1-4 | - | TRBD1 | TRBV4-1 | CASSQGDRSWEKLFF | TGCGCCAGCAGCCAAGGGGACAGGAGTTGGGAAAAACTGTTTTTT
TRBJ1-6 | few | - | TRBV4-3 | CASSQGDRSYNSPLHF | TGCGCCAGCAGCCAAGGAGACAGGAGTTATAATTCACCCCTCCACTTT
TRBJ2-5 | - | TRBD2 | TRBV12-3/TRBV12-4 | CASRQTSGWETQYF | TGTGCCAGCAGGCAAACTAGCGGGTGGGAGACCCAGTACTTC
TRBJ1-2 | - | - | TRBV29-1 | CSVGGGLGYTF | TGCAGCGTAGGGGGAGGGCTCGGCTACACCTTC
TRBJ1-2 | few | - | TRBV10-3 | CAITGENDGYTF | TGTGCCATCACGGGGGAAAATGATGGCTACACCTTC
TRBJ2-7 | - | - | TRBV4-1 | CASSQQGWWDEQYF | TGCGCCAGCAGCCAACAGGGGTGGTGGGACGAGCAGTACTTC
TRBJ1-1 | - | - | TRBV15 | CATSRAGPGVGTEAFF | TGTGCCACCAGCAGAGCTGGGCCAGGGGTAGGCACTGAAGCTTTCTTT
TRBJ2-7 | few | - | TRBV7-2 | CASSSAGTASYEQYF | TGTGCCAGCAGCTCAGCCGGGACGGCTTCCTACGAGCAGTACTTC
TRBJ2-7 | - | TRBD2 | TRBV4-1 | CASSQMIFQGGGSYEQYF | TGCGCCAGCAGCCAAATGATTTTTCAGGGCGGGGGTTCCTACGAGCAGTACTTC
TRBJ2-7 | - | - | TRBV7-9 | CASSLQERVEQYF | TGTGCCAGCAGCTTACAAGAGCGGGTCGAGCAGTACTTC
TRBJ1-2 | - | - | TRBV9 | CASRPSDSLLGYGYTF | TGTGCCAGCAGACCGTCGGACAGCCTGCTGGGCTATGGCTACACCTTC
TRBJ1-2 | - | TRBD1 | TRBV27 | CASSQYTGGGYGYTF | TGTGCCAGCAGTCAATACACAGGGGGGGGCTATGGCTACACCTTC
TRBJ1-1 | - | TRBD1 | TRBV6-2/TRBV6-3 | CASTPHRTGGQNTEAFF | TGTGCCAGCACCCCTCACCGGACAGGGGGACAGAACACTGAAGCTTTCTTT
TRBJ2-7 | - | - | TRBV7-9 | CASSLGGASFLDEQYF | TGTGCCAGCAGCTTAGGGGGAGCCAGCTTCTTGGACGAGCAGTACTTC
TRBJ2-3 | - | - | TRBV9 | CASGTTGTGTDTQYF | TGTGCCAGCGGCACCACAGGGACGGGGACAGATACGCAGTATTTT